A selection of T cell receptor beta chains follows, all from one sample in a study of blood T cell repertoires in COVID-19. Here immunoSEQ multiplex PCR was the method, and the copy in TCRdb shows in-frame clones only, minus some. The sample comprises 250,000 or so clones, 90% to 95% of which are singletons, and 1.2% rests with the top ten. Material: PBMCs or T cells enriched from blood (not recorded which). The receptors derive from a human donor in a cohort exposed to, infected with or recovered from COVID-19 (not recorded which). The donor label of this sample is uncertain. The CDR3 runs from the conserved cysteine through the conserved F or W. The D gene is left open where the match is weak. Rows give clone size only sometimes, using once, few, many, or a class for an expanded clone.

V gene: TRBV19; clone size: .; D gene: TRBD1; J gene: TRBJ1-5; CDR3 protein: CATKPETGAGSHSNQPQHF; CDR3 DNA: TGTGCCACCAAACCCGAGACAGGGGCGGGATCCCATAGCAATCAGCCCCAGCATTTT
V gene: TRBV11-1; clone size: .; D gene: .; J gene: TRBJ1-2; CDR3 protein: CASSLGRAYGYTF; CDR3 DNA: TGTGCCAGCAGCTTAGGCAGGGCCTATGGCTACACCTTC
V gene: TRBV15; clone size: .; D gene: TRBD2; J gene: TRBJ2-1; CDR3 protein: CATSRDSGGEFF; CDR3 DNA: TGTGCCACCAGCAGAGATAGCGGGGGGGAGTTCTTC
V gene: TRBV27; clone size: .; D gene: TRBD1; J gene: TRBJ1-1; CDR3 protein: CASSLTGANTEAFF; CDR3 DNA: TGTGCCAGCAGTTTGACAGGGGCGAACACTGAAGCTTTCTTT
V gene: TRBV6-2/TRBV6-3; clone size: .; D gene: TRBD2; J gene: TRBJ2-4; CDR3 protein: CASSRAGGRAKNIQYF; CDR3 DNA: TGTGCCAGCAGTAGAGCGGGGGGCCGAGCCAAAAACATTCAGTACTTC
V gene: TRBV2; clone size: .; D gene: TRBD1; J gene: TRBJ1-5; CDR3 protein: CASSATGETQPQHF; CDR3 DNA: TGTGCCAGCAGTGCTACAGGGGAAACTCAGCCCCAGCATTTT
V gene: TRBV11-2; clone size: .; D gene: TRBD2; J gene: TRBJ2-1; CDR3 protein: CASSSLIAGGNEQFF; CDR3 DNA: TGTGCCAGCAGCTCTCTTATAGCGGGGGGAAATGAGCAGTTCTTC
V gene: TRBV12-3/TRBV12-4; clone size: once; D gene: TRBD1; J gene: TRBJ1-5; CDR3 protein: CASRQGNNQPQHF; CDR3 DNA: TGTGCCAGCAGACAGGGGAACAATCAGCCCCAGCATTTT
V gene: TRBV3-1/TRBV3-2; clone size: .; D gene: .; J gene: TRBJ2-5; CDR3 protein: CASSHSDTKLKETQYF; CDR3 DNA: TGTGCCAGCAGCCATTCTGACACGAAGCTAAAAGAGACCCAGTACTTC
V gene: TRBV19; clone size: .; D gene: .; J gene: TRBJ1-2; CDR3 protein: CASSLKNSASYGYTF; CDR3 DNA: TGTGCCAGTAGTTTAAAGAACTCCGCCTCCTATGGCTACACCTTC
V gene: TRBV7-3; clone size: .; D gene: .; J gene: TRBJ1-2; CDR3 protein: CASSPAAGQSYGYTF; CDR3 DNA: TGTGCCAGCAGCCCAGCTGCCGGACAGTCCTATGGCTACACCTTC
V gene: TRBV5-1; clone size: .; D gene: TRBD1; J gene: TRBJ2-7; CDR3 protein: CASSADRDSYEQYF; CDR3 DNA: TGCGCCAGCAGCGCGGACAGGGACTCCTACGAGCAGTACTTC
V gene: TRBV19; clone size: .; D gene: TRBD1; J gene: TRBJ1-2; CDR3 protein: CASARDRAVYGYTF; CDR3 DNA: TGTGCCAGCGCCCGGGACAGGGCGGTCTATGGCTACACCTTC